Listed below are T cell receptor beta chains from one sample, sequenced in a study of OX40 agonist ivuxolimab in advanced cancers. Profiled with immunoSEQ multiplex PCR; TCRdb holds only in-frame clones, not every one. The sample has approximately 86,000 clones; around 90% are singletons. Sequencing was performed on CD4+ or CD8+ T cells sorted from blood, taken in a trial of the OX40 agonist ivuxolimab. Receptor source: an adult with an advanced solid tumor such as melanoma, head and neck, liver or kidney cancer. Each CDR3 is given with its conserved first and last residue. Fields, in order: clone size, V gene, D gene, J gene, CDR3 protein, CDR3 DNA. The D gene is left open where the match is weak. Clone size is not always given. Where it is, it says once, few, many or a class for expanded clones.

abundance: -
v_gene: TRBV30
d_gene: -
j_gene: TRBJ2-7
CDR3aa: CAWKGGSYEQYF
CDR3nt: TGTGCCTGGAAGGGGGGATCCTACGAGCAGTACTTC

abundance: -
v_gene: TRBV7-2
d_gene: -
j_gene: TRBJ1-2
CDR3aa: CASSLAGLYGYTF
CDR3nt: TGTGCCAGCAGCTTAGCCGGGCTTTATGGCTACACCTTC

abundance: once
v_gene: TRBV7-9
d_gene: -
j_gene: TRBJ1-1
CDR3aa: CASSLAGTEAFF
CDR3nt: TGTGCCAGCAGCCTGGCTGGGACTGAAGCTTTCTTT

abundance: -
v_gene: TRBV7-2
d_gene: -
j_gene: TRBJ2-3
CDR3aa: CASSLDMAGGQYF
CDR3nt: TGTGCCAGCAGCTTGGATATGGCCGGCGGTCAGTATTTT

abundance: -
v_gene: TRBV19
d_gene: -
j_gene: TRBJ1-2
CDR3aa: CATLRTLEGYTF
CDR3nt: TGTGCCACATTACGGACCCTCGAGGGCTACACCTTC

abundance: -
v_gene: TRBV28
d_gene: TRBD1
j_gene: TRBJ1-4
CDR3aa: CASSLATGGVIGAEKLFF
CDR3nt: TGTGCCAGCAGCTTGGCGACAGGGGGCGTGATAGGTGCTGAAAAACTGTTTTTT

abundance: -
v_gene: TRBV28
d_gene: -
j_gene: TRBJ1-5
CDR3aa: CASRNSNQPQHF
CDR3nt: TGTGCCAGTAGAAATAGCAATCAGCCCCAGCATTTT

abundance: -
v_gene: TRBV18
d_gene: TRBD2
j_gene: TRBJ2-5
CDR3aa: CASSPTLGASGQETQYF
CDR3nt: TGTGCCAGCTCGCCCACCTTGGGGGCTAGCGGGCAAGAGACCCAGTACTTC

abundance: -
v_gene: TRBV27
d_gene: -
j_gene: TRBJ1-1
CDR3aa: CASSLFPTAGSNTEAFF
CDR3nt: TGTGCCAGCAGTTTATTCCCAACGGCGGGCAGCAACACTGAAGCTTTCTTT

abundance: few
v_gene: TRBV6-5
d_gene: -
j_gene: TRBJ1-3
CDR3aa: CASSSNSPGNTIYF
CDR3nt: TGTGCCAGCAGTTCAAACAGTCCTGGAAACACCATATATTTT

abundance: -
v_gene: TRBV11-2
d_gene: -
j_gene: TRBJ2-7
CDR3aa: CASSLEGTTYEQYF
CDR3nt: TGTGCCAGCAGCTTAGAGGGGACCACCTACGAGCAGTACTTC

abundance: once
v_gene: TRBV13
d_gene: -
j_gene: TRBJ2-7
CDR3aa: CASSLGVKYEQYF
CDR3nt: TGTGCCAGCAGCTTAGGGGTTAAATACGAGCAGTACTTC

abundance: few
v_gene: TRBV9
d_gene: -
j_gene: TRBJ2-1
CDR3aa: CASSARGADNEQFF
CDR3nt: TGTGCCAGCAGCGCCCGCGGGGCCGACAATGAGCAGTTCTTC

abundance: -
v_gene: TRBV28
d_gene: TRBD1
j_gene: TRBJ1-3
CDR3aa: CASSLTGGNSGNTIYF
CDR3nt: TGTGCCAGCAGTTTAACAGGGGGCAACTCTGGAAACACCATATATTTT

abundance: -
v_gene: TRBV4-1
d_gene: -
j_gene: TRBJ2-7
CDR3aa: CASSQDRGPYEQYF
CDR3nt: TGCGCCAGCAGCCAAGATAGGGGACCCTACGAGCAGTACTTC

abundance: -
v_gene: TRBV11-2
d_gene: -
j_gene: TRBJ2-2
CDR3aa: CASSSYTAGELFF
CDR3nt: TGTGCCAGCAGCTCCTACACGGCCGGGGAGCTGTTTTTT

abundance: once
v_gene: TRBV2
d_gene: -
j_gene: TRBJ1-2
CDR3aa: CASSSQPTRGYTF
CDR3nt: TGTGCCAGCAGTTCACAGCCTACACGGGGCTACACCTTC

abundance: few
v_gene: TRBV15
d_gene: -
j_gene: TRBJ2-2
CDR3aa: CATRLNPNTGELFF
CDR3nt: TGTGCCACCAGGCTAAACCCGAACACCGGGGAGCTGTTTTTT

abundance: -
v_gene: TRBV15
d_gene: -
j_gene: TRBJ1-4
CDR3aa: CATSRRTAANEKLFF
CDR3nt: TGTGCCACCAGCAGAAGGACGGCAGCGAATGAAAAACTGTTTTTT

abundance: once
v_gene: TRBV9
d_gene: -
j_gene: TRBJ2-3
CDR3aa: CASQRGSVAEIDTQYF
CDR3nt: TGTGCCAGCCAGCGAGGTTCGGTAGCGGAGATAGATACGCAGTATTTT

abundance: -
v_gene: TRBV28
d_gene: -
j_gene: TRBJ1-2
CDR3aa: CASSLNGGRSYTF
CDR3nt: TGTGCCAGCAGTTTAAATGGGGGGAGAAGCTACACCTTC

abundance: -
v_gene: TRBV4-2
d_gene: -
j_gene: TRBJ2-7
CDR3aa: CASSQGLGQPYRTYEQYF
CDR3nt: TGTGCCAGCAGCCAAGGCCTCGGACAGCCTTACAGAACCTACGAGCAGTACTTC

abundance: -
v_gene: TRBV20-1
d_gene: -
j_gene: TRBJ2-7
CDR3aa: CSGTDAYEQYF
CDR3nt: TGCAGTGGTACGGATGCCTACGAGCAGTACTTC

abundance: -
v_gene: TRBV10-1
d_gene: -
j_gene: TRBJ2-7
CDR3aa: CASSESVSRLSSYEQYF
CDR3nt: TGCGCCAGCAGTGAGTCGGTCTCCCGCTTAAGCTCCTACGAGCAGTACTTC

abundance: -
v_gene: TRBV30
d_gene: TRBD1
j_gene: TRBJ2-7
CDR3aa: CAWSGGTADVHYEQYF
CDR3nt: TGTGCCTGGAGTGGGGGGACAGCGGACGTACACTACGAGCAGTACTTC

abundance: -
v_gene: TRBV11-2
d_gene: -
j_gene: TRBJ2-6
CDR3aa: CASSFPGANVLTF
CDR3nt: TGTGCCAGCAGCTTTCCTGGGGCCAACGTCCTGACTTTC

abundance: -
v_gene: TRBV4-2
d_gene: TRBD2
j_gene: TRBJ2-1
CDR3aa: CASSQDPSGREVSYNEQFF
CDR3nt: TGTGCCAGCAGCCAAGATCCCTCTGGGCGGGAGGTCTCCTACAATGAGCAGTTCTTC

abundance: -
v_gene: TRBV5-4
d_gene: -
j_gene: TRBJ2-2
CDR3aa: CASSLGRTSPGELFF
CDR3nt: TGTGCCAGCAGCCTCGGACGGACGTCTCCCGGGGAGCTGTTTTTT

abundance: -
v_gene: TRBV20-1
d_gene: -
j_gene: TRBJ2-1
CDR3aa: CSASPGGGRFF
CDR3nt: TGCAGTGCTAGTCCCGGAGGCGGGCGGTTCTTC

abundance: -
v_gene: TRBV4-3
d_gene: -
j_gene: TRBJ2-7
CDR3aa: CASSQEYSSYEQYF
CDR3nt: TGCGCCAGCAGCCAAGAGTATAGTTCCTACGAGCAGTACTTC

abundance: -
v_gene: TRBV5-1
d_gene: TRBD1
j_gene: TRBJ2-3
CDR3aa: CASSPSTGDTDTQYF
CDR3nt: TGCGCCAGCAGCCCCTCGACAGGGGACACAGATACGCAGTATTTT

abundance: -
v_gene: TRBV4-3
d_gene: -
j_gene: TRBJ1-3
CDR3aa: CASSQEGRGSGNTIYF
CDR3nt: TGCGCCAGCAGCCAAGAAGGCAGGGGCTCTGGAAACACCATATATTTT

abundance: -
v_gene: TRBV19
d_gene: -
j_gene: TRBJ1-2
CDR3aa: CASSTQQNYGYTF
CDR3nt: TGTGCCAGTAGTACACAGCAGAACTATGGCTACACCTTC

abundance: -
v_gene: TRBV30
d_gene: TRBD2
j_gene: TRBJ2-6
CDR3aa: CACSGVSGANVLTF
CDR3nt: TGTGCCTGTAGCGGGGTCTCTGGGGCCAACGTCCTGACTTTC

abundance: -
v_gene: TRBV7-3
d_gene: -
j_gene: TRBJ2-5
CDR3aa: CASSLNGRAETQYF
CDR3nt: TGTGCCAGCAGCTTAAATGGCAGGGCCGAGACCCAGTACTTC

abundance: -
v_gene: TRBV7-2
d_gene: TRBD1
j_gene: TRBJ2-1
CDR3aa: CASSWTGRNEQFF
CDR3nt: TGTGCCAGCAGCTGGACAGGGCGCAATGAGCAGTTCTTC

abundance: -
v_gene: TRBV21-1
d_gene: -
j_gene: TRBJ2-7
CDR3aa: CASSSGLASYEQYF
CDR3nt: TGTGCCAGCAGCTCGGGACTAGCATCCTACGAGCAGTACTTC

abundance: -
v_gene: TRBV6-1
d_gene: -
j_gene: TRBJ1-2
CDR3aa: CASRGRSGYTF
CDR3nt: TGTGCCAGCAGGGGGCGAAGTGGCTACACCTTC

abundance: -
v_gene: TRBV4-1
d_gene: TRBD1
j_gene: TRBJ2-1
CDR3aa: CASSHDLGTGSNEQFF
CDR3nt: TGCGCCAGCAGCCATGATTTGGGGACAGGGAGTAATGAGCAGTTCTTC

abundance: -
v_gene: TRBV6-5
d_gene: -
j_gene: TRBJ2-5
CDR3aa: CASSYHASQETQYF
CDR3nt: TGTGCCAGCAGTTACCACGCCAGCCAAGAGACCCAGTACTTC

abundance: -
v_gene: TRBV10-3
d_gene: -
j_gene: TRBJ1-1
CDR3aa: CAISAVSSGTEAFF
CDR3nt: TGTGCCATCAGTGCCGTGTCATCAGGAACTGAAGCTTTCTTT

abundance: -
v_gene: TRBV7-8
d_gene: -
j_gene: TRBJ2-1
CDR3aa: CASSLDAPGTYNEQFF
CDR3nt: TGTGCCAGCAGCTTAGATGCGCCGGGTACCTACAATGAGCAGTTCTTC

abundance: once
v_gene: TRBV4-1
d_gene: TRBD2
j_gene: TRBJ2-3
CDR3aa: CASSPINFREGTDTQYF
CDR3nt: TGCGCCAGCAGCCCCATTAACTTCCGGGAGGGCACAGATACGCAGTATTTT

abundance: -
v_gene: TRBV11-2
d_gene: TRBD2
j_gene: TRBJ2-7
CDR3aa: CASSRRLAGVGEQYF
CDR3nt: TGTGCCAGCAGCCGAAGGCTAGCGGGAGTGGGCGAGCAGTACTTC

abundance: -
v_gene: TRBV9
d_gene: -
j_gene: TRBJ1-1
CDR3aa: CASSSRDMNTEAFF
CDR3nt: TGTGCCAGCAGCTCCCGGGACATGAACACTGAAGCTTTCTTT

abundance: -
v_gene: TRBV30
d_gene: TRBD1
j_gene: TRBJ2-7
CDR3aa: CAWRGGLGQGKPFYEQYF
CDR3nt: TGTGCCTGGAGGGGGGGTTTGGGACAGGGAAAGCCTTTCTACGAGCAGTACTTC